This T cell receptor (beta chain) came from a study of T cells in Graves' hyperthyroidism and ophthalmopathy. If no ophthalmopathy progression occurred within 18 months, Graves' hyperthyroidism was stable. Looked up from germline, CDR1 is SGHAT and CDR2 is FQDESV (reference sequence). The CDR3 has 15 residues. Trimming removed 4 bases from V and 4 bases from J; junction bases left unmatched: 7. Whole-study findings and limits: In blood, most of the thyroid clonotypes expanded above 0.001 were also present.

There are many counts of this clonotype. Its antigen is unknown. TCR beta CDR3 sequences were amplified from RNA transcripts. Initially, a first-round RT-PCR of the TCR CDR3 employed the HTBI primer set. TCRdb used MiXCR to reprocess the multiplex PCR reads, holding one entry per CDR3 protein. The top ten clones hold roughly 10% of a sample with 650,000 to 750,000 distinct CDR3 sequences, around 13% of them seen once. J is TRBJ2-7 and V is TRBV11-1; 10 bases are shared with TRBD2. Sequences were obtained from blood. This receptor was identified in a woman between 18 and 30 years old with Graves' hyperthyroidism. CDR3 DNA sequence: TGTGCCAGCAGCTCCACTCTAGCGGGGGAATACGAGCAGTACTTC. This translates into CASSSTLAGEYEQYF.